This T cell receptor beta chain comes out of a study of cytomegalovirus exposure and HLA in healthy donors. Clones were read by immunoSEQ multiplex PCR, and TCRdb kept only the in-frame ones, dropping some. The sample yields about 150,000 clones, about 86% seen once. The V end was cut by 8 bases, the J end by 1 base, with 8 bases between. CDR1 is SGHTA, CDR2 FQGTGA, per germline. The CDR3 extends over 12 amino acids. This receptor was identified in a human donor in good health. The gene calls are TRBV7-3 and TRBJ1-1; D gene unclear. Sequencing was performed on PBMCs. The CDR3 region is CASSEGNTEAFF. Here the CDR3 DNA reads TGTGCCAGCTCAGAGGGGAACACTGAAGCTTTCTTT.